These 4 T cell receptor beta chains came from one sample sequenced in a study of T cells in localized non-small cell lung cancer. Generated by immunoSEQ multiplex PCR, the TCRdb table keeps only in-frame clones and is missing some. The table records approximately 2,800 clones, roughly 21% of them present only once. The input for sequencing was lung tumor tissue, taken before any cancer treatment. The receptors were gathered from a woman aged 40 to 75 with stage I lung adenocarcinoma.

The chain employs TRBV6-8 and TRBJ2-3; 7 bases map to TRBD1. This CDR3 spans 16 amino acids. Trimming removed 6 bases from V and 2 bases from J; junction bases left unmatched: 11. Germline assignment: CDR1 MNHGY and CDR2 SAAAGT. DNA of the CDR3: TGTGCCAGCAGACAAGCAGGGGGTCCTTCCACAGATACGCAGTATTTT. It yields the protein CASRQAGGPSTDTQYF.

This clone is labeled as medium-sized. V and J are TRBV6-8 and TRBJ1-6, with 7 bases matching TRBD1. With 6 bases clipped from V and 8 bases from J, the junction kept 4 bases outside the gene matches. CDR1 and CDR2 (germline): MNHGY, SAAAGT. The CDR3 spans 13 residues. CDR3 sequence: CASSRDSYSPLHF. In DNA form, the CDR3 reads TGTGCCAGCAGCCGGGACAGCTATTCACCCCTCCACTTT.

The chain links TRBV5-1 to TRBJ1-1, with 7 bases lining up with TRBD1. J was trimmed by 3 bases and V by 0 bases; bases with no gene match: 11. Germline values: CDR1 SGHRS, CDR2 YFSETQ. CDR3 length: 17 residues. CDR3 nucleotides: TGCGCCAGCAGCTTGGGGGCCGGGACAGTTCTTTACACTGAAGCTTTCTTT. The encoded protein is CASSLGAGTVLYTEAFF. Supplemented by reference TRBV5-1 and TRBJ1-1, the full variable domain reads KAGVTQTPRYLIKTRGQQVTLSCSPISGHRSVSWYQQTPGQGLQFLFEYFSETQRNKGNFPGRFSGRQFSNSRSEMNVSTLELGDSALYLCASSLGAGTVLYTEAFFGQGTRLTVV.

This CDR3 reads CASSPVSGGSGANVLTF. The CDR3 DNA is TGTGCCAGCTCACCGGTTAGCGGGGGGTCTGGGGCCAACGTCCTGACTTTC. The J gene is TRBJ2-6, the V gene TRBV18; 10 bases map to TRBD2. V was clipped by 3 bases and J by 1 base; unmatched bases: 3. The CDR3 spans 17 residues. Germline CDR1 is KGHSH and CDR2 is LQKENI. Looking up the rest from reference TRBV18 and TRBJ2-6 gives the full variable domain: NAGVMQNPRHLVRRRGQEARLRCSPMKGHSHVYWYRQLPEEGLKFMVYLQKENIIDESGMPKERFSAEFPKEGPSILRIQQVVRGDSAAYFCASSPVSGGSGANVLTFGAGSRLTVL.